This T cell receptor (beta chain) was recovered during a study of blood T cells in healthy people across ages. As for the study in general: Per two T cells, about one barcoded beta molecule was captured through template switching. Overall study findings and caveats: Older age went with lower TCR beta diversity per million T cells, in a roughly linear way.

Caucasian, healthy and from Russia, the donors were aged between roughly 6 and 100. There were at least 6 micrograms of total RNA extracted from every sample. A second about 6 to 12 cycle PCR used barcoded and J-beta primers. One entry per CDR3 protein results from TCRdb running MiXCR on the 5' RACE reads. This sample has fewer than 1.5 million distinct CDR3 sequences, with 42% found just once. With 3 bases removed from V and 3 bases from J, the gap between germline ends came to 12 bases. The CDR3 contains 14 residues. This clonotype was detected a few times. Its cognate antigen is unknown. The sample comprised blood. V usage is TRBV12-3 or TRBV12-4 and J usage is TRBJ2-7; D is unclear. The source is a woman between 18 and 29 years old in good health. The CDR3 nucleotides read TGTGCCAGCAGTTTTATACGAGATTTCTACGAGCAGTACTTC. Encoded protein: CASSFIRDFYEQYF.